This T cell receptor beta chain appears in the sequencing data of a study of blood T cell repertoires in COVID-19 (TCRdb year 2020). Describing the broader study: The collaborator samples originated in the United States, Italy and Spain and spanned the acute and convalescent phases of COVID-19. The prospective study material was composed of cDNA or gDNA derived from T cells, B-cell-depleted T cells, or PBMCs. The dataset comprised deeply sampled blood TCRbeta repertoires from subjects exposed to, actively infected with, or recovered from COVID-19. The repertoires were released in a freely available public database meant as a resource for research on the immune response to SARS-CoV-2. The samples were drawn from two sources: the first 160 participants of the ongoing ImmuneRACE study, and approximately 1,300 subjects contributed by 6 global collaborators. Nearly every sample came with metadata listing a de-identified subject ID, COVID-19 status, age in years and sex. Where HLA class I and class II types were available, the types were taken from metadata supplied by the sample provider, not from assay-based typing. Overall study results and their limits: How much clinical and demographic metadata was included differed by source and by participant, and the metadata was provided uncurated.

The germline V gene (reference sequence) yields LNHDA for CDR1 and SQIVND for CDR2. V ends up 6 bases short and J 3 bases short, with an unmatched junction base count of 10. The CDR3 sequence holds 17 residues, the cysteine and phenylalanine included. The kept DNA is CDR3 alone, 51 bases in frame from the first base. A second Seattle source provided samples from volunteer blood donors who had recovered from COVID-19. The collaborating institutions used their own protocols to collect whole blood in K2EDTA tubes. Collaborator samples were shipped for TCRbeta analysis as frozen whole blood, isolated PBMCs, or DNA extracted from either sample type. The immunoSEQ Assay, a bias-controlled multiplex PCR, was used to amplify TCRbeta CDR3 regions from genomic DNA. In the original analysis: The number of nucleated cells in each sample was estimated from the amplification of reference gene primers within the assay. To quantify the absolute abundance of each unique TCRbeta CDR3 rearrangement, sequence reads were collapsed and filtered. Productive Simpson clonality was computed per sample as the square root of Simpson's diversity index over productive rearrangements. TCRdb stores this immuneACCESS table with in-frame sequences only. Part of the clones is absent; in the studies checked, under half of the shortfall reflects unresolved V genes, and no reason is known for the rest. That table furnishes V, J and clone size, whereas the DNA furnished D and trimming. Recorded for this sample are approximately 280,000 clones; about 86% of them occurred a single time. The ten top clones hold less than 2.5% of the sample.

On this clone: Its recognized antigen is unknown. No per-base quality is available; no much larger clone lies one base away.

Sample: peripheral blood. This clonotype originated in a woman under 40 who had recovered from COVID-19. The rearranged segments are TRBV19 and TRBJ2-4; 11 of the junction bases match TRBD2. The CDR3 reads CASSRTALAGGKNIQYF. The nucleotide sequence reads as follows: TGTGCCAGTAGCCGGACGGCGCTAGCGGGGGGCAAAAACATTCAGTACTTC.